This record concerns one TCR beta chain sequence. Its antigen is unknown. The PCR made use of 60 Vbeta and 13 Jbeta primers. Using immunoSEQ multiplex PCR, the repertoire was profiled, and TCRdb retains in-frame clones only, with some absent. The data contain under 200,000 clones, about 80% of them singletons. These data belong to a study of cytomegalovirus exposure and HLA in healthy donors. General observations from the study: Previously analyzed data showed that most TCR beta V segments were productive at a frequency of about 87% or about 30%. CMV serostatus was the sole immune exposure data available. In a later analysis, a genetic analysis reported fewer productive-TCR N-insertions in an Asian-associated ancestry cluster than the cohort average. Listed as cytomegalovirus-associated were 150 to 200 TCR beta chains.

Trimming took 3 bases from V and 4 from J, leaving 12 bases between them. This CDR3 comprises 14 residues. CDR1 SGHVS and CDR2 FQNEAQ come from the germline V gene. This chain joins TRBV7-8 and TRBJ2-5, with D perhaps TRBD2 (5 bases). The receptor's source is a woman aged 40 to 50 in good health and CMV-seronegative. Sequencing was done on a sample of PBMCs. The chain's CDR3 is CASSFHIEGETQYF. CDR3 sequence (DNA): TGTGCCAGCAGCTTTCATATCGAGGGAGAGACCCAGTACTTC.